Below, 10 T cell receptor beta chains from the same sample are listed, as sequenced in a study of T cell responses to AZD1222 COVID-19 vaccine. The table came from immunoSEQ multiplex PCR; TCRdb's copy has only in-frame clones and leaves some out. The data contain 55,000 to 90,000 clones, 82% of them singletons. Sample: peripheral blood, taken on day 0 of AZD1222 vaccination. The receptor set was obtained from an adult in good health.

CDR3 nucleotide sequence: TGTGCCAGCAGCGTTTCGGCCGGGGCTGAAGCTTTCTTT. This gives the protein CASSVSAGAEAFF. The chain uses TRBV9 and TRBJ1-1; no clear D gene. V was clipped by 2 bases and J by 6 bases, with 11 bases between them. The CDR3 has 13 residues. The V gene's germline CDR1 is SGDLS and CDR2 YYNGEE.

The chain uses TRBV9 and TRBJ2-3; D perhaps matches TRBD2 (7 bases). CDR1 SGDLS and CDR2 YYNGEE come from the germline V gene. Trimming pared 4 bases from V and 5 bases from J, leaving 20 bases between. The length of the CDR3 is 16 residues. The CDR3 loop is CASSSLGGGAIDTQYF. CDR3 bases: TGTGCCAGCAGCTCTCTAGGAGGGGGGGCAATAGATACGCAGTATTTT.

The rearrangement joins TRBV5-5 to TRBJ1-5; the D gene is possibly TRBD1 (6 bases). The length of the CDR3 is 15 residues. V lost 5 bases and J lost 7, with 19 bases in between. Germline loops: CDR1 SGHKS, CDR2 YYEKEE (reference sequence). CDR3 coding DNA: TGTGCCAGCAGGATGGGTTGGGGGGCCAGGCAGCCCCAGCATTTT. Translation: CASRMGWGARQPQHF.

The chain carries TRBV3-1 (or the pseudogene TRBV3-2) and TRBJ1-2; 10 bases fit TRBD1. Losses at the gene ends were 3 bases for V and 4 bases for J; bases not matched to a gene: 5. This CDR3 is built from 15 residues. From germline, CDR1 is LGHDT and CDR2 YNNKEL (reference sequence). The CDR3 here is CASSQGTGDTYGYTF. The CDR3 DNA is TGTGCCAGCAGCCAGGGGACAGGGGATACCTATGGCTACACCTTC.

The chain carries TRBV6-2 or TRBV6-3 and TRBJ1-1; unclear D gene. This CDR3 is built from 14 residues. CDR1 is MNHEY, CDR2 SVGEGT, per germline. Between the trimmed V and J ends, which lost 0 bases and 4 bases, there was a span of 9 bases. The CDR3 nucleotides are TGTGCCAGCAGTTACTCGAGTAGTGGCACTGAAGCTTTCTTT. Its protein product is CASSYSSSGTEAFF.

This chain uses TRBV9 with TRBJ2-3, with 9 positions matching TRBD2. The germline V gene has CDR1 SGDLS and CDR2 YYNGEE. V lost 2 bases, J lost 2 bases, and 3 bases stayed unmatched. CDR3 length: 15 amino acids. This chain's CDR3 is CASSVSGGTTDTQYF. The CDR3 DNA sequence: TGTGCCAGCAGCGTTAGCGGGGGAACCACAGATACGCAGTATTTT.

The CDR3 sequence is CAWSKGSSGAASQETQYF. In DNA form, the CDR3 reads TGTGCCTGGAGCAAAGGGTCTAGCGGGGCCGCTTCCCAAGAGACCCAGTACTTC. This chain connects TRBV30 to TRBJ2-5, with TRBD2 identical over 9 bases. The CDR3 runs 18 residues. Trimming at V came to 3 bases and at J to 1 base, leaving 15 bases not matched to a gene. Germline-derived CDR1 and CDR2 are GTSNPN and SVGIG (reference sequence).

The gene calls are TRBV24-1 and TRBJ1-1; unclear D gene. Trimming removed 7 bases at V and 3 bases at J, with 2 bases between. CDR3 length equals 10 residues. CDR1 and CDR2 from the germline V gene are KGHDR and SFDVKD. Written as DNA, the CDR3 is TGTGCCACCAGCTACACTGAAGCTTTCTTT. It yields the protein CATSYTEAFF.

This rearrangement joins TRBV29-1 to TRBJ1-3; 12 positions match TRBD1. Trimming at V came to 6 bases and at J to 4 bases, leaving 7 bases not matched to a gene. The germline V gene encodes CDR1 SQVTM and CDR2 ANQGSEA. The CDR3 has 15 amino acids. The CDR3 nucleotides read TGCAGCGTGGCCGGGACAGGGGGCACGGGAAACACCATATATTTT. The encoded protein is CSVAGTGGTGNTIYF.

Here the CDR3 reads CASRGAGGDNYGYTF. The CDR3 bases are TGTGCCAGCAGGGGGGCAGGGGGTGACAACTATGGCTACACCTTC. The chain recombines TRBV3-1 (or the pseudogene TRBV3-2) with TRBJ1-2, with TRBD1 matching 7 bases. The CDR3 consists of 15 residues. The germline CDR1 and CDR2 sequences are LGHDT and YNNKEL (reference sequence). Losses at the gene ends were 6 bases for V and 2 bases for J; bases not matched to a gene: 9.